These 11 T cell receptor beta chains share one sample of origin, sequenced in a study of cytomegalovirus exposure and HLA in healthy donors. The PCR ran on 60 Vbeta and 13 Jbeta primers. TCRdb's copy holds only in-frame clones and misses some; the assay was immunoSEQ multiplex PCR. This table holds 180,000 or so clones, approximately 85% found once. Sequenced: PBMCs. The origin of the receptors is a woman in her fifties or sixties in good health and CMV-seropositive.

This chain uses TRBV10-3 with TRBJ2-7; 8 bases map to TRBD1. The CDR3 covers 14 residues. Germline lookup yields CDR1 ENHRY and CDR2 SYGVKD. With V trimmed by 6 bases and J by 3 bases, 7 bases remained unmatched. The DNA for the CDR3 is TGTGCCATCAGGAAGGGACAGGATGACTACGAGCAGTACTTC. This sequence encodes CAIRKGQDDYEQYF.

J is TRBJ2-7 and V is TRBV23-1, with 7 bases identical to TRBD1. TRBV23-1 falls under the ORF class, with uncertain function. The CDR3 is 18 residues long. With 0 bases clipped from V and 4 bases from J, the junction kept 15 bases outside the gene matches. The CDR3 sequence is CASSQSPQFRQGEYEQYF. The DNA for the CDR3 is TGCGCCAGCAGTCAATCCCCCCAATTTCGACAGGGCGAGTACGAGCAGTACTTC.

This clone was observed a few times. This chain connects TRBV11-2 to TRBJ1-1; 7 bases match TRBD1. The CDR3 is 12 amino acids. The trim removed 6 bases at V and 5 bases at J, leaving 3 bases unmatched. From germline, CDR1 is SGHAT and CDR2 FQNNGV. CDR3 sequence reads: CASRGTATEAFF. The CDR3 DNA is TGTGCCAGCAGAGGGACAGCTACTGAAGCTTTCTTT.

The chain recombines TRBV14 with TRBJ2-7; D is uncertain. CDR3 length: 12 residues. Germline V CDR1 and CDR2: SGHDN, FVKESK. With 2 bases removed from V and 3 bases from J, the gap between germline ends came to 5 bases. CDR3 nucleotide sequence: TGTGCCAGCAGCCAAATCGGCTACGAGCAGTACTTC. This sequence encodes CASSQIGYEQYF.

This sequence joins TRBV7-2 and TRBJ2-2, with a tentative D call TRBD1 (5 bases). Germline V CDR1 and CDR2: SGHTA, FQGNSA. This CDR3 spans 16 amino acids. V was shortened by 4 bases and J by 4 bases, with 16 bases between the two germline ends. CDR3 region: CASSSTDWGGTGELFF. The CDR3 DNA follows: TGTGCCAGCAGCTCTACAGATTGGGGCGGCACCGGGGAGCTGTTTTTT.

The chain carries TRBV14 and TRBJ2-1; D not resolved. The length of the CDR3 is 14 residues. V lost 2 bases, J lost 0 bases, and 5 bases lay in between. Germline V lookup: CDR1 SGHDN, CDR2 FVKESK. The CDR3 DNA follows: TGTGCCAGCAGCCAATTTAGCTCCTACAATGAGCAGTTCTTC. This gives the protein CASSQFSSYNEQFF.

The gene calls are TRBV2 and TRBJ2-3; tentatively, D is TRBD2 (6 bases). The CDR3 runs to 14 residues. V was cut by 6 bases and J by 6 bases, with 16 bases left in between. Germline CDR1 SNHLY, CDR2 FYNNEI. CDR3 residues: CASRGRVGGDTQYF. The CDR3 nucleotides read TGTGCCAGCAGGGGAAGAGTTGGGGGGGATACGCAGTATTTT. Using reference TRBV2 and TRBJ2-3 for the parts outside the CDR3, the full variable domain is EPEVTQTPSHQVTQMGQEVILRCVPISNHLYFYWYRQILGQKVEFLVSFYNNEISEKSEIFDDQFSVERPDGSNFTLKIRSTKLEDSAMYFCASRGRVGGDTQYFGPGTRLTVL.

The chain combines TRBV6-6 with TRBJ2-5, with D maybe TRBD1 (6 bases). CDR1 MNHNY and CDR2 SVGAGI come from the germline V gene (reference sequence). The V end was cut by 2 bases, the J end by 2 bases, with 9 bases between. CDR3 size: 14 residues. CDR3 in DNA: TGTGCCAGCAGTTACCAGGGACAACAAGAGACCCAGTACTTC. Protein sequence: CASSYQGQQETQYF.

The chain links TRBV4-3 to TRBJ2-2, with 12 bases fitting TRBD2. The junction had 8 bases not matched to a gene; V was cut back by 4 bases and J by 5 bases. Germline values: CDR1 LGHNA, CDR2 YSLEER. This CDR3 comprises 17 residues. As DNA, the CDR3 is TGCGCCAGCAGCCGAGCTAGCGGGGGGGCTGAAACCGGGGAGCTGTTTTTT. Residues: CASSRASGGAETGELFF.

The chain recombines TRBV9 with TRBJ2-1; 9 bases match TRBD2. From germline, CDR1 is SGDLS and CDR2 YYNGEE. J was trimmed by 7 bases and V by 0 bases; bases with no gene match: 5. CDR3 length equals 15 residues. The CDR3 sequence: CASSVASGGKNEQFF. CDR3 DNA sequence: TGTGCCAGCAGCGTAGCCAGCGGGGGGAAAAATGAGCAGTTCTTC.

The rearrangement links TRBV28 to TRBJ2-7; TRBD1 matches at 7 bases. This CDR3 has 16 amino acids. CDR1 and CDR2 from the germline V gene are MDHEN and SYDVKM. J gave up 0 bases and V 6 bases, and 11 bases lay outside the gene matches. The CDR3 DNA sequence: TGTGCCAGCAGCCAGGGGGATTTCTGGAGCTCCTACGAGCAGTACTTC. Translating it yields CASSQGDFWSSYEQYF.